Shown below are 16 T cell receptor beta chains from a single sample sequenced in a study of regulatory T cells in long-lasting Graves disease (dated by TCRdb to 2020 to 2023). The library was generated by multiplex PCR. Sequencing was carried out with an Illumina HiSeq 4000. TCR beta libraries were built with iRepertoire HTBI primers and Arm-PCR amplification of CDR3 regions. TCRdb's own reprocessing of the public reads used fastp at Q25 and MiXCR and kept productive beta chains. Each CDR3 protein gets just one entry, which takes the most common genes and DNA from the rows behind it. Counted in this sample were about 540,000 distinct CDR3 sequences; 13% of them appeared once. The leading ten clones occupy about 9.1% of the sample. The time point label, as the study defines it: newly diagnosed GD, antithyroid drugs for less than 3 months. RNA was extracted from PBMCs in TRIzol for both TCR sequencing and RNA sequencing.

The sample was also linked to a second study, of T cells in Graves' hyperthyroidism and ophthalmopathy.

The source was peripheral blood mononuclear cells (PBMCs), collected at new diagnosis, from a patient treated with antithyroid drugs. These receptor sequences come from a man aged 25-45 years with Graves disease. Donor details come from another sample of the same person, matched by shared clones.

The J gene is TRBJ2-7, the V gene TRBV2; a possible D gene is TRBD2 (5 bases). The CDR3 covers 12 residues. V lost 11 bases and J lost 2, with 13 bases in between. The V gene's germline CDR1 is SNHLY and CDR2 FYNNEI. CDR3 sequence: CARQDSAYEQYF. CDR3 sequence (DNA): TGTGCCCGCCAGGACTCAGCCTACGAGCAGTACTTC.

This clonotype was counted many times. The rearrangement links TRBV7-8 to TRBJ2-7, with TRBD2 as a possible D gene (5 bases). Trimming stripped 5 bases from V and 3 bases from J, with 20 bases between. Germline CDR1 is SGHVS and CDR2 is FQNEAQ. The CDR3 length is 16 residues. The CDR3 nucleotides are TGTGCCAGCAGCCCCCCTTTGCAACTAGTTGTCTACGAGCAGTACTTC. Its protein is CASSPPLQLVVYEQYF. The full variable domain, its missing parts supplied by reference TRBV7-8 and TRBJ2-7, is GAGVSQSPRYKVAKRGQDVALRCDPISGHVSLFWYQQALGQGPEFLTYFQNEAQLDKSGLPSDRFFAERPEGSVSTLKIQRTQQEDSAVYLCASSPPLQLVVYEQYFGPGTRLTVT.

This clonotype was seen repeatedly, ten times or more. V and J are TRBV19 and TRBJ2-1; maybe TRBD2 (5 bases). The CDR3 is 15 amino acids. Trimming removed 6 bases at V and 0 bases at J, with 12 bases between. Per the germline V gene, CDR1 is LNHDA and CDR2 is SQIVND (reference sequence). CDR3 in amino acids: CASRGLSGSYNEQFF. CDR3 sequence (DNA): TGTGCCAGTAGGGGCTTAAGCGGCTCCTACAATGAGCAGTTCTTC.

This clonotype occurred many times. V usage is TRBV2 and J usage is TRBJ1-1; possible D gene TRBD1, 6 bases. The CDR3 is 14 amino acids. Trimming took off 4 bases at V and 1 base at J, with 10 bases between the two ends. Germline lookup yields CDR1 SNHLY and CDR2 FYNNEI. CDR3 bases: TGTGCCAGCAGTGGTACAGGGAAGAACACTGAAGCTTTCTTT. It is translated as CASSGTGKNTEAFF.

This clonotype was counted many times. This rearrangement joins TRBV12-3 or TRBV12-4 to TRBJ2-3; the D is unclear. This CDR3 region has 13 residues. Trimming shortened V by 7 bases and J by 1 base, and 9 bases separated the two germline ends. The CDR3 DNA is TGTGCCAGCACGCGGATCGGCACAGATACGCAGTATTTT. Encoded protein: CASTRIGTDTQYF.

V is TRBV9 and J is TRBJ2-7; no firm D call. V was pared by 4 bases and J by 2 bases, with 19 bases between. Germline assignment: CDR1 SGDLS and CDR2 YYNGEE. The CDR3 loop spans 16 amino acids. The DNA of the CDR3 is TGTGCCAGCAGCCCGCTTGGGCCGGACCGACCCTACGAGCAGTACTTC. It encodes CASSPLGPDRPYEQYF. Using reference TRBV9 and TRBJ2-7 for the parts outside the CDR3, the full variable domain is DSGVTQTPKHLITATGQRVTLRCSPRSGDLSVYWYQQSLDQGLQFLIQYYNGEERAKGNILERFSAQQFPDLHSELNLSSLELGDSALYFCASSPLGPDRPYEQYFGPGTRLTVT.

This clonotype has at least ten counts. V usage is TRBV29-1 and J usage is TRBJ1-2, with TRBD1 as a possible D gene (5 bases). Germline V lookup: CDR1 SQVTM, CDR2 ANQGSEA. The CDR3 is made up of 12 amino acids. The ends were cut back, 6 bases at V and 6 bases at J, with 14 bases in the middle. CDR3 residues: CSVFGQGHGYTF. Here the CDR3 DNA reads TGCAGCGTATTCGGGCAGGGTCATGGCTACACCTTC.

This chain connects TRBV5-1 to TRBJ2-3; 11 bases map to TRBD2. Per germline, CDR1 SGHRS and CDR2 YFSETQ. Unmatched junction bases numbered 6, after V lost 0 bases and J lost 6 bases. The CDR3 sequence is 16 residues long. CDR3 nucleotides: TGCGCCAGCAGCTTGGGGGCTAGCGGGAGGTCCGATACGCAGTATTTT. Protein: CASSLGASGRSDTQYF.

This clonotype was found many times. The chain has TRBV6-1 and TRBJ1-5; D not certain. This CDR3 comprises 12 residues. CDR1 MNHNS and CDR2 SASEGT come from the germline V gene. V lost 5 bases and J lost 12, with 14 bases in between. This chain's CDR3 is CASSQSGSHQHF. CDR3 DNA: TGTGCCAGCAGTCAATCGGGATCTCACCAGCATTTT.

This clonotype occurred many times. The V call is TRBV2, the J call TRBJ2-2; 12 bases match TRBD2. Germline V lookup: CDR1 SNHLY, CDR2 FYNNEI. J gave up 1 base and V 6 bases, and 9 bases lay outside the gene matches. The CDR3 is 18 residues long. The CDR3 sequence: CASSGRTSGTLNTGELFF. In DNA form, the CDR3 reads TGTGCCAGCAGCGGGCGGACTAGCGGGACCCTGAACACCGGGGAGCTGTTTTTT.

In DNA form, the CDR3 reads TGCGCCAGCAGCTTCATCCTACTAGCGTCCTCAGACGAGCAGTACTTC. As protein: CASSFILLASSDEQYF. V gene TRBV5-1 combines with J gene TRBJ2-7, with 7 bases identical to TRBD2. The CDR3 consists of 16 residues. CDR1 SGHRS and CDR2 YFSETQ come from the germline V gene. The V and J ends lost 2 bases and 5 bases, in that order; junction bases with no gene match: 13.

The rearrangement uses TRBV12-3 or TRBV12-4 and TRBJ2-7; 13 bases fit TRBD2. The V and J ends lost 7 bases and 2 bases, in that order; junction bases with no gene match: 5. The CDR3 sequence is 15 residues long. CDR3 sequence reads: CASKTSGRSTYEQYF. The CDR3 DNA reads as TGTGCCAGCAAGACTAGCGGGAGGTCGACCTACGAGCAGTACTTC.

This clonotype was recorded at least ten times. The chain carries TRBV7-8 and TRBJ1-2, with D possibly matching TRBD1 (5 bases). Trimming stripped 5 bases from V and 3 bases from J, with 13 bases between. The CDR3 loop spans 14 amino acids. CDR1 and CDR2 (germline): SGHVS, FQNEAQ. CDR3 sequence reads: CASSPPYRHYGYTF. In nucleotides, the CDR3 is TGTGCCAGCAGCCCCCCTTACAGGCACTATGGCTACACCTTC.

This clonotype was observed at least ten times. This rearrangement joins TRBV10-1 to TRBJ2-3; TRBD2 matches at 7 bases. J lost 12 bases, V lost 3 bases, and 12 bases had no gene match. CDR1 and CDR2 (germline): WNHNN, SYGVQD (reference sequence). The CDR3 runs to 14 residues. CDR3 region: CASSEGFLADSQYF. CDR3 sequence (DNA): TGCGCCAGCAGTGAAGGATTCCTAGCGGACTCCCAGTATTTT.

This clonotype occurred many times. The rearrangement links TRBV20-1 to TRBJ1-2; 10 nucleotides line up with TRBD1. CDR3 length: 15 amino acids. Germline V gives CDR1 DFQATT, CDR2 SNEGSKA (reference sequence). Trimming removed 4 bases from V and 4 bases from J; junction bases left unmatched: 9. CDR3 loop: CSATRDRGRGYGYTF. CDR3 bases: TGCAGTGCTACCCGGGACAGGGGTAGGGGCTATGGCTACACCTTC.

This clonotype appeared many times. This chain connects TRBV2 to TRBJ1-1; a weak D match, TRBD1 (5 bases). CDR1 and CDR2 (germline): SNHLY, FYNNEI. V shed 6 bases and J shed 4 bases, with 21 bases lying between them. The CDR3 covers 16 residues. The chain's CDR3 is CASSQTRTGSGTEAFF. In nucleotides, the CDR3 is TGTGCCAGCAGCCAAACTCGAACAGGTTCGGGCACTGAAGCTTTCTTT.